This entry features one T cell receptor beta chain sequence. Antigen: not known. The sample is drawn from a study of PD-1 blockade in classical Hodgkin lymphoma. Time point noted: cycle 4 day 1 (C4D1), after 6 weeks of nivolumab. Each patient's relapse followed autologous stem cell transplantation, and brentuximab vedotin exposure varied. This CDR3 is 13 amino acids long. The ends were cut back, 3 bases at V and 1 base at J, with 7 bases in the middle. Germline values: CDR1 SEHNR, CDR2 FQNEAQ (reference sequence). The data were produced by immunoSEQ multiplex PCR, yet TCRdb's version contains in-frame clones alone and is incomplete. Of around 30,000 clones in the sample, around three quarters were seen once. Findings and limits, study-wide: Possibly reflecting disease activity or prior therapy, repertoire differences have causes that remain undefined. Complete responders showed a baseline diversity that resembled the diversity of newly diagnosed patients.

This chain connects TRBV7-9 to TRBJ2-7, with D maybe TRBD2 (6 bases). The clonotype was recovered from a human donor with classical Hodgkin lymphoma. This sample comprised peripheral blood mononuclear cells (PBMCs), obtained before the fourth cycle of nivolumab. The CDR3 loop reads CASSFLASYEQYF. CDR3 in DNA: TGTGCCAGCAGCTTCCTAGCGTCCTACGAGCAGTACTTC. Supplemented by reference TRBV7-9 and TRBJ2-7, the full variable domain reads DTGVSQNPRHKITKRGQNVTFRCDPISEHNRLYWYRQTLGQGPEFLTYFQNEAQLEKSRLLSDRFSAERPKGSFSTLEIQRTEQGDSAMYLCASSFLASYEQYFGPGTRLTVT.